This T cell receptor beta chain was obtained from a study of T cell repertoires in aging, cancer and after chemotherapy. The template was genomic DNA from peripheral blood, not RNA. CDR1 SGHNT and CDR2 YYREEE come from the germline V gene (reference sequence). The CDR3 runs to 15 residues. V lost 4 bases to trimming and J lost 3 bases; unmatched junction nucleotides: 8. Rearranged V-D-J TRB sequences were amplified with a mixed TRB-A/B primer pool. MiXCR was run by TCRdb on the multiplex PCR reads, yielding one entry per CDR3 protein. The sample has approximately 18,000 distinct CDR3 sequences, 50% seen once.

This sequence originates from a human donor in good health. The chain recombines TRBV5-4 with TRBJ2-5; 8 nucleotides match TRBD2. Sequencing was done on a sample of blood. The CDR3 DNA reads as TGTGCCAGCAGCGGGATTAGCGGGAAGAAAGAGACCCAGTACTTC. Its translation: CASSGISGKKETQYF.